This entry concerns a single T cell receptor (beta chain). The J segment lost 3 bases and the V segment lost 1 base, leaving 4 bases of the junction unmatched. The CDR3 is 16 amino acids. Germline CDR1 is SEHNR and CDR2 is FQNEAQ (reference sequence). This entry belongs to a study of blood T cell repertoires in COVID-19. Study in general: The origin of the acute and convalescent COVID-19 samples was the United States, Italy and Spain. PBMCs, B-cell-depleted T cells, or T cells were the source of the cDNA or gDNA that made up the material.

Only in-frame clones appear in the TCRdb table, and some are missing; sequencing was by immunoSEQ multiplex PCR. Of a few hundred thousand clones listed, around 85% were seen once; the top ten hold around 20%. The sequence was collected from a man aged 35-49 years who had recovered from COVID-19. The material sequenced was PBMCs or T cells enriched from blood (not recorded which). J is TRBJ2-1 and V is TRBV7-9; 9 nucleotides line up with TRBD1. As DNA, the CDR3 is TGTGCCAGCAGCTTAGTAGGGACAGGGCGCTACAATGAGCAGTTCTTC. Residues: CASSLVGTGRYNEQFF.